This T cell receptor beta chain is from a study of T cell changes during pregnancy in multiple sclerosis. Data came from immunoSEQ multiplex PCR; TCRdb stores just in-frame clones and leaves some out. The repertoire holds around 34,000 clones, approximately 90% seen once, with around 12% in the top ten. Trimming removed 4 bases from V and 8 bases from J, with 21 bases in between. The CDR3 sequence is 16 residues long. Germline V gene data show CDR1 as SGDLS and CDR2 as YYNGEE. This clonotype was sampled from a female donor with multiple sclerosis, enrolled in a pregnancy study. The sample was CD8+ T cells from peripheral blood mononuclear cells, taken in the first trimester of pregnancy. The chain is built from TRBV9 and TRBJ1-4; a weak D match, TRBD1 (6 bases). CDR3 coding DNA: TGTGCCAGCAGCCCCTCCGGGGGGCAAGGGCGGGAAAAACTGTTTTTT. Protein product: CASSPSGGQGREKLFF. Combining the CDR3 with reference TRBV9 and TRBJ1-4 gives the whole variable domain DSGVTQTPKHLITATGQRVTLRCSPRSGDLSVYWYQQSLDQGLQFLIQYYNGEERAKGNILERFSAQQFPDLHSELNLSSLELGDSALYFCASSPSGGQGREKLFFGSGTQLSVL.